Below, 12 T cell receptor beta chains from the same sample are listed, as sequenced in a study of cytomegalovirus exposure and HLA in healthy donors. This PCR relied on a set of 60 Vbeta primers and 13 Jbeta primers. The protocol was immunoSEQ multiplex PCR, while the TCRdb copy is restricted to in-frame clones and leaves out a portion. The table records about 140,000 clones, about 74% of them present only once. Sequencing was done on a sample of PBMCs. The source is a man aged 40-55 years in good health and CMV-seronegative.

This clone was counted once. The DNA is left out, because the CDR3 cannot be placed on it with certainty; the CDR3 is given as TCRdb lists it. The gene calls are TRBV28 and TRBJ2-2; the table gives TRBD2 as D, unverified against the DNA. From its first to its last residue, the CDR3 has 16 amino acids. Germline CDR1 is MDHEN and CDR2 is SYDVKM. The CDR3 reads CASILGELAGTGELFF.

The V and J genes are TRBV30 and TRBJ2-5, with 8 bases identical to TRBD2. The last part of the DNA fits TRBJ2-7 better; the J call may be wrong. The CDR3 has 13 residues. Germline V gives CDR1 GTSNPN, CDR2 SVGIG (reference sequence). CDR3 sequence: CASSPGLGDEQYF. The CDR3 DNA reads TGTGCCTCATCCCCGGGACTAGGAGACGAGCAGTACTTC.

In its sample, this clone was seen many times. The rearrangement joins TRBV15 to TRBJ1-4; D gene unclear. V was shortened by 5 bases and J by 6 bases, with 13 bases between the two germline ends. The CDR3 covers 14 residues. Per germline, CDR1 LNHNV and CDR2 YYDKDF (reference sequence). Written as DNA, the CDR3 is TGTGCCACCAGCTGGAGCTCCGAAGATGAAAAACTGTTTTTT. It is translated as CATSWSSEDEKLFF.

This sequence joins TRBV28 and TRBJ2-1, with 12 bases identical to TRBD2. CDR3 size: 16 residues. V dropped 2 bases and J dropped 4; count of bases not matched to a gene: 3. The germline CDR1 and CDR2 sequences are MDHEN and SYDVKM. CDR3 loop: CASSLMTSGSYNEQFF. The CDR3 coding sequence is TGTGCCAGCAGTTTAATGACTAGCGGGAGTTACAATGAGCAGTTCTTC.

The chain has TRBV19 and TRBJ2-3, with D perhaps TRBD2 (5 bases). Germline CDR1 is LNHDA and CDR2 is SQIVND (reference sequence). The V gene lost 6 bases and the J gene lost 3 bases, with 13 bases spanning the gap. The CDR3 covers 14 residues. In DNA, the CDR3 is TGTGCCAGTAGCCTCGGCGGGTATACAGATACGCAGTATTTT. This codes for CASSLGGYTDTQYF.

The chain combines TRBV30 with TRBJ2-1, with a tentative D call TRBD2 (6 bases). Trimming shortened V by 2 bases and J by 4 bases, and 12 bases separated the two germline ends. The length of the CDR3 is 14 residues. Germline V gives CDR1 GTSNPN, CDR2 SVGIG (reference sequence). CDR3 protein: CAWSRLALYNEQFF. CDR3 bases: TGTGCCTGGAGTCGTCTAGCGTTGTACAATGAGCAGTTCTTC.

The chain links TRBV5-4 to TRBJ1-4; D ambiguous. With 0 bases removed from V and 4 bases from J, the gap between germline ends came to 7 bases. Germline values: CDR1 SGHNT, CDR2 YYREEE (reference sequence). The CDR3 totals 14 residues. CDR3 amino acids: CASSLGQNNEKLFF. CDR3 in DNA: TGTGCCAGCAGCTTGGGGCAGAATAATGAAAAACTGTTTTTT.

V gene TRBV29-1 combines with J gene TRBJ1-1; D unclear. V lost 3 bases to trimming and J lost 1 base, with 9 bases between them. The CDR3 is 13 residues long. Germline V CDR1 and CDR2: SQVTM, ANQGSEA. CDR3 amino acids: CSVDQASNTEAFF. The CDR3 nucleotides read TGCAGCGTTGATCAGGCCTCGAACACTGAAGCTTTCTTT.

The CDR3 coding sequence is TGTGCCTGGGTCCAAGCGGGAGAAGGCTCCTACGAGCAGTACTTC. This codes for CAWVQAGEGSYEQYF. The chain uses TRBV30 and TRBJ2-7; 8 bases map to TRBD2. V lost 5 bases to trimming and J lost 0 bases; unmatched junction nucleotides: 9. The germline V gene has CDR1 GTSNPN and CDR2 SVGIG (reference sequence). There are 15 residues in the CDR3.

The rearrangement joins TRBV4-1 to TRBJ1-6, with D unclear. This CDR3 has 15 residues. Trimming stripped 4 bases from V and 5 bases from J, with 12 bases between. The germline V gene encodes CDR1 MGHRA and CDR2 YSYEKL. CDR3: CASSRHGADNSPLHF. CDR3 coding DNA: TGCGCCAGCAGCCGGCACGGAGCAGATAATTCACCCCTCCACTTT.

The chain uses TRBV15 and TRBJ1-5; the match to TRBD1 covers 8 bases. Germline V CDR1 and CDR2: LNHNV, YYDKDF (reference sequence). Losses at the gene ends were 0 bases for V and 3 bases for J; bases not matched to a gene: 4. The CDR3 consists of 16 residues. The CDR3 DNA is TGTGCCACCAGCAGAGATGCCAGGGGGCACAATCAGCCCCAGCATTTT. It codes for CATSRDARGHNQPQHF.

This chain uses TRBV27 with TRBJ1-2; D gene unclear. With 6 bases removed from V and 3 bases from J, the gap between germline ends came to 14 bases. The CDR3 sequence is 14 residues long. Germline V lookup: CDR1 MNHEY, CDR2 SMNVEV (reference sequence). CDR3 sequence: CASSQTPRHYGYTF. In nucleotides, the CDR3 is TGTGCCAGCAGCCAGACGCCCAGGCACTATGGCTACACCTTC.